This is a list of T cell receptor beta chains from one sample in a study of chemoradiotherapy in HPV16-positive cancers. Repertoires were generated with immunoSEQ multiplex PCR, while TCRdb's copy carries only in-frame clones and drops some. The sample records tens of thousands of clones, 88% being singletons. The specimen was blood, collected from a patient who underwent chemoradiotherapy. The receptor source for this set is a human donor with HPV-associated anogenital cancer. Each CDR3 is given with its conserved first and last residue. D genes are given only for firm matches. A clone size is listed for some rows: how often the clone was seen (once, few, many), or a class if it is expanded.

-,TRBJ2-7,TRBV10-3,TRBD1,TGTGCCATCAGTGAAGGACAGGACTACGAGCAGTACTTC,CAISEGQDYEQYF
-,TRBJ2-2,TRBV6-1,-,TGTGCCAGCAGGACACAGGAATCCGGGGAGCTGTTTTTT,CASRTQESGELFF
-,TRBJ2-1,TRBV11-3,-,TGTGCCAGCAGCTTGGAGGGAAAGTCCTACAATGAGCAGTTCTTC,CASSLEGKSYNEQFF
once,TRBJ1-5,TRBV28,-,TGTGCCAGCAGTTCTAAACCGGGAGGCAATCAGCCCCAGCATTTT,CASSSKPGGNQPQHF
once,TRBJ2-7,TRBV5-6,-,TGTGCCAGCAGCTTGGCCTTTCGGGGAGCCGAGCAGTACTTC,CASSLAFRGAEQYF
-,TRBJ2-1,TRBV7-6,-,TGTGCCAGCAGCTCCCCGGGAAAGAGCTCCTACAATGAGCAGTTCTTC,CASSSPGKSSYNEQFF
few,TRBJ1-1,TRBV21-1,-,TGTGCCAGCAGCATACTCCATGGGACAGGGACGAGCACTGAAGCTTTCTTT,CASSILHGTGTSTEAFF
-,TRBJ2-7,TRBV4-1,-,TGCGCCAGCAGCCAAGAAGGCAGGGACTGGGGTGAGCAGTACTTC,CASSQEGRDWGEQYF
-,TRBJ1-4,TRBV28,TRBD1,TGTGCCAGCATTAAGGACAGGGGCAAAAAACTGTTTTTT,CASIKDRGKKLFF
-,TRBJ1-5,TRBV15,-,TGTGCCACCAGCAGAGATCCCGGGGGTAATCAGCCCCAGCATTTT,CATSRDPGGNQPQHF
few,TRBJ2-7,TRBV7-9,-,TGTGCCAGCAGCTTAGGCCACCCGAACGAGCAGTACTTC,CASSLGHPNEQYF
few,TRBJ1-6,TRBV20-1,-,TGCAGTGCTACCCCCTCACCCCTCCACTTT,CSATPSPLHF
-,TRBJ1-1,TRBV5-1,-,TGCGCCAGCAGCTTGTTGTGGGGAGCGGACACTGAAGCTTTCTTT,CASSLLWGADTEAFF
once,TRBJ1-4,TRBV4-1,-,TGCGCCAGCAGCCCGGAGCGGGCCGGTAATGAAAAACTGTTTTTT,CASSPERAGNEKLFF
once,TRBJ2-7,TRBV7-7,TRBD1,TGTGCTAGCAGCTGGCAGGGGGCGGGCGAGCAGTACTTC,CASSWQGAGEQYF
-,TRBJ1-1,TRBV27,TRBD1,TGTGCCAGCAGTCGACGGACAGGGGTCACGAACACTGAAGCTTTCTTT,CASSRRTGVTNTEAFF
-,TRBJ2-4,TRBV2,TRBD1,TGTGCCAGCAGTCCACAGGGGATACGCAACATTCAGTACTTC,CASSPQGIRNIQYF